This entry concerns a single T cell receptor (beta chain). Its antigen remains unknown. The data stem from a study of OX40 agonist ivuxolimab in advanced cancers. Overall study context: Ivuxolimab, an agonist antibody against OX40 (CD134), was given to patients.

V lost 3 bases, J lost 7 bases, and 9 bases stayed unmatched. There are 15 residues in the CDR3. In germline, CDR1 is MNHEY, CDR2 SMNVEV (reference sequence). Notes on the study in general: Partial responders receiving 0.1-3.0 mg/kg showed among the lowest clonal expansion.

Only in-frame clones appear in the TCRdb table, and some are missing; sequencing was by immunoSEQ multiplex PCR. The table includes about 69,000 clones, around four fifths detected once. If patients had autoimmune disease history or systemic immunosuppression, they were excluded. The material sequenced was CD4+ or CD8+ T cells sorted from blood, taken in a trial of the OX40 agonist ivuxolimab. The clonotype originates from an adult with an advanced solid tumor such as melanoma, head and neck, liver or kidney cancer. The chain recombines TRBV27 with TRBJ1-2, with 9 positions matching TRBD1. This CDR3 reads CASSFLGDRVGGYTF. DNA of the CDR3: TGTGCCAGCAGTTTTCTAGGGGACAGGGTAGGTGGCTACACCTTC.